These 4 T cell receptor beta chains share one sample of origin, sequenced in a study of post-analysis software for immune sequencing data. Study-wide points: Among a few TRBV segments more frequent in patients than controls were TRBV5-6, TRBV5-1 and TRBV20-1.

These receptors' targets are unknown. Built from TCR beta cDNA, the libraries had unique molecular identifiers in them. TCRdb re-called the PCR reads through MiXCR, storing one row per CDR3 protein. The sample shows around 710,000 distinct CDR3 sequences, around 42% of them seen only once. The sequenced sample was blood. These receptor sequences come from a girl under 18 with multiple sclerosis.

The rearrangement links TRBV28 to TRBJ2-1; 7 bases map to TRBD1. The ends lost 11 bases at V and 0 bases at J; junction bases unmatched: 10. The germline V gene has CDR1 MDHEN and CDR2 SYDVKM. CDR3 length equals 15 residues. DNA for the CDR3: TGTGCCCGAACAGGGGTCAGGTGCTCCTACAATGAGCAGTTCTTC. Translated, it gives CARTGVRCSYNEQFF.

The CDR3 DNA reads TGTGCCAGCAGTTTCGGGGGCAGGCAAGAGACCCAGTACTTC. Protein: CASSFGGRQETQYF. The chain employs TRBV28 and TRBJ2-5; D is tentatively TRBD1 or TRBD2 (6 bases each). CDR1 and CDR2 (germline): MDHEN, SYDVKM. Trimming removed 3 bases from V and 2 bases from J, with 10 bases in between. This CDR3 region has 14 residues.

With respect to this clonotype: One junction end disagrees with the germline gene, perhaps due to a read error. The chain employs TRBV12-3 or TRBV12-4 and TRBJ2-5, with D possibly matching TRBD2 (6 bases). The CDR3 loop spans 13 amino acids. The chain's CDR3 is CACSLGLQETQYF. Here the CDR3 DNA reads TGTGCCTGCAGCCTGGGACTTCAAGAGACCCAGTACTTC.

Written as DNA, the CDR3 is TGTGCCACCATCAGGGACAGGGGGACTTATAGCAATCAGCCCCAGCATTTT. This encodes CATIRDRGTYSNQPQHF. The chain is built from TRBV24-1 and TRBJ1-5; TRBD1 matches at 11 bases. The V and J ends lost 8 bases and 0 bases, in that order; junction bases with no gene match: 8. CDR1 and CDR2 from the germline V gene are KGHDR and SFDVKD. The CDR3 extends over 17 amino acids.